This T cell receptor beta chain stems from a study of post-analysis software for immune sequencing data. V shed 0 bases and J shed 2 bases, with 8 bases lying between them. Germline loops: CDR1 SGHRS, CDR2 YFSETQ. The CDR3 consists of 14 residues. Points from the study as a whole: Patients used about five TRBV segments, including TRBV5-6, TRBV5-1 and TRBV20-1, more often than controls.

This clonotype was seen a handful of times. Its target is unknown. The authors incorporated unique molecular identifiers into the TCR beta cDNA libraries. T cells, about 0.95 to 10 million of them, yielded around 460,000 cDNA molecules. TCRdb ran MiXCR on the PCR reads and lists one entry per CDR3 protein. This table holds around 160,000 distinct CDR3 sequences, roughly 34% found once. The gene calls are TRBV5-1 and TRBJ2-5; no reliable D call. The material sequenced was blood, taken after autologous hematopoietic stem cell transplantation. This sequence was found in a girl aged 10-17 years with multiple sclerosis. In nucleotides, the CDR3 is TGCGCCAGCAGCTTGGGTTATCCTCAAGAGACCCAGTACTTC. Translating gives CASSLGYPQETQYF.